Below are 12 T cell receptor beta chains sequenced from a single sample in a study of blood T cell repertoires in COVID-19 (dated by TCRdb to the early 2020s). The library came from the immunoSEQ multiplex PCR assay. Here the immuneACCESS table is served through TCRdb, limited to in-frame sequences with V and J called. Missing clones are a known gap in these copies; in checked studies unresolved V genes cover under half, and the rest lacks a known reason. The sample data list 40,000 to 60,000 clones, and more than 75% of these were observed just once. Under 6% of the sample lies in the top ten. Sequencing was carried out using peripheral blood. The receptors were sampled from a woman aged 55-70 years with acute or convalescent COVID-19.

The V call is TRBV2, the J call TRBJ1-3; the match to TRBD1 covers 7 bases. The ends lost 5 bases at V and 0 bases at J; junction bases unmatched: 4. The CDR3 covers 15 residues. Germline assignment: CDR1 SNHLY and CDR2 FYNNEI. In DNA form, the CDR3 reads TGTGCCAGCAGTATGGACAGGTCCTCTGGAAACACCATATATTTT. This gives the protein CASSMDRSSGNTIYF.

This clone was detected only once. V and J are TRBV6-5 and TRBJ1-5; 9 bases map to TRBD1. The CDR3 length is 15 residues. Germline CDR1 reads MNHEY; CDR2 reads SVGAGI. V gave up 6 bases and J gave up 4 bases; unmatched junction bases: 7. CDR3 sequence reads: CASSRDRERNQPQHF. DNA of the CDR3: TGTGCCAGCAGCCGGGACAGGGAGAGGAATCAGCCCCAGCATTTT.

V usage is TRBV6-7 and J usage is TRBJ2-2, with 11 bases that match TRBD2. TRBV6-7 is an ORF for which the function is uncertain. J was trimmed by 7 bases and V by 5 bases; bases with no gene match: 6. The length of the CDR3 is 15 residues. CDR3 in DNA: TGTGCCAGCAGTCGACTAGCGGGGTTTATCGGGGAGCTGTTTTTT. Amino acids: CASSRLAGFIGELFF.

This chain joins TRBV4-3 and TRBJ2-2, with TRBD2 matching over 7 bases. The CDR3 consists of 18 residues. CDR1 LGHNA and CDR2 YSLEER come from the germline V gene. Germline trimming cut 4 bases from V and 4 bases from J; bases unmatched to any gene: 15. The CDR3 region has the DNA TGCGCCAGCAGCCCAGGTACTTGGGAGGGCTCGTTCACCGGGGAGCTGTTTTTT. This gives the protein CASSPGTWEGSFTGELFF.

V gene TRBV21-1 combines with J gene TRBJ1-5; TRBD1 is the table's D call and was not checked against the DNA. TRBV21-1 has pseudogene status. This CDR3 has 17 amino acids. The CDR3 protein is CASSKAILGQAKGPQHF. CDR3 bases: TGTGCCAGCAGCAAAGCAATTTTGGGACAGGCCAAAGGGCCCCAGCATTTT.

V and J are TRBV7-2 and TRBJ2-5; 11 nucleotides match TRBD1. The V segment lost 5 bases and the J segment 6 bases; nucleotides outside the gene matches: 5. Germline V gene lookup returns CDR1 SGHTA and CDR2 FQGNSA. The CDR3 is 14 residues long. The CDR3 loop is CASSQRTGGQTQYF. In nucleotides, the CDR3 is TGTGCCAGCAGCCAACGGACAGGGGGCCAGACCCAGTACTTC. The complete variable domain, with remaining parts taken from reference TRBV7-2 and TRBJ2-5, reads GAGVSQSPSNKVTEKGKDVELRCDPISGHTALYWYRQSLGQGLEFLIYFQGNSAPDKSGLPSDRFSAERTGGSVSTLTIQRTQQEDSAVYLCASSQRTGGQTQYFGPGTRLLVL.

V usage is TRBV3-1 (or the pseudogene TRBV3-2) and J usage is TRBJ2-1; TRBD1 matches at 7 bases. The CDR3 runs 16 residues. J gave up 5 bases and V 0 bases, and 7 bases lay outside the gene matches. Germline V lookup: CDR1 LGHDT, CDR2 YNNKEL (reference sequence). The CDR3 DNA reads as TGTGCCAGCAGCCAAGATCCGGGACAGATAAACAATGAGCAGTTCTTC. Translated, it gives CASSQDPGQINNEQFF.

This chain uses TRBV3-1 (or the pseudogene TRBV3-2) with TRBJ1-4; D is possibly TRBD1 (5 bases). The CDR3 is 17 amino acids. The germline V gene encodes CDR1 LGHDT and CDR2 YNNKEL (reference sequence). The germline V and J ends were trimmed by 1 base and 6 bases, with 18 bases remaining between them. CDR3 coding DNA: TGTGCCAGCAGCCAAGGCGGGGCCTCCTGGTGGGATGAAAAACTGTTTTTT. It yields the protein CASSQGGASWWDEKLFF.

The chain recombines TRBV13 with TRBJ2-3; TRBD2 matches 11 bases. This CDR3 region has 16 residues. V was clipped by 3 bases and J by 3 bases; unmatched bases: 5. Germline lookup yields CDR1 PRHDT and CDR2 FYEKMQ (reference sequence). The chain's CDR3 is CASSFRLAGLTDTQYF. The CDR3 nucleotides are TGTGCCAGCAGCTTCCGACTAGCGGGACTGACAGATACGCAGTATTTT.

The V gene is TRBV18, the J gene TRBJ2-1; 7 bases are a match to TRBD2. With 2 bases clipped from V and 6 bases from J, the junction kept 7 bases outside the gene matches. The germline V gene encodes CDR1 KGHSH and CDR2 LQKENI. The CDR3 is made up of 15 amino acids. Here the CDR3 reads CASSPYGTTSNEQFF. The CDR3 coding sequence is TGTGCCAGCTCACCATATGGGACTACATCCAATGAGCAGTTCTTC.

The chain joins TRBV7-6 to TRBJ2-7, with 9 positions matching TRBD1. In germline, CDR1 is SGHVS, CDR2 FNYEAQ. The length of the CDR3 is 17 residues. Germline trimming cut 8 bases from V and 6 bases from J; bases unmatched to any gene: 20. As DNA, the CDR3 is TGTGCCAGCGGACCGTACAGGGGGCAGGGGGCCCCCGGCGAGCAGTACTTC. Translating gives CASGPYRGQGAPGEQYF.

The V gene is TRBV21-1, the J gene TRBJ2-1; the D segment call TRBD2 is taken from the table without a DNA check. TRBV21-1 is an annotated pseudogene. CDR3 size: 18 residues. The CDR3 DNA sequence: TGTGCCAGCAGCCCCAGGACCCCTACTAGCGGGCCCAAGGGTGAGCAGTTCTTC. Translated, it gives CASSPRTPTSGPKGEQFF.